A selection of T cell receptor beta chains follows, all from one sample in a study of CD8+ T cells in alopecia areata. Assay used: immunoSEQ multiplex PCR; TCRdb lists only in-frame clones, some missing. The top ten hold more than 10% of the sample, which has around 100,000 clones, 50% to 75% seen once. Sequencing used CD8+ T cells sorted from blood, obtained at week 24, from a patient treated with tofacitinib. The receptors shown here come from a human donor with alopecia areata. Each CDR3 is given with its conserved first and last residue. The D gene is left open where the match is weak. Clone size is shown for a subset of rows, as once, few, many or a class of expanded clone.

TRBJ1-5,-,-,TRBV10-3,CATSGEGNLRAQHF,TGTGCCACCAGTGGGGAGGGGAATCTTCGTGCCCAGCATTTT
TRBJ2-2,-,-,TRBV4-1,CASSQDGARGGELFF,TGCGCCAGCAGCCAAGATGGGGCCCGCGGCGGGGAGCTGTTTTTT
TRBJ1-4,-,-,TRBV29-1,CSVSRERLEKLFF,TGCAGCGTATCCAGGGAACGGCTTGAAAAACTGTTTTTT
TRBJ2-1,-,TRBD2,TRBV30,CASLAGGLNEQFF,TGTGCCTCATTAGCGGGGGGGCTAAATGAGCAGTTCTTC
TRBJ2-4,-,-,TRBV29-1,CSVQGSKNIQYF,TGCAGCGTTCAGGGTTCCAAAAACATTCAGTACTTC
TRBJ2-7,-,-,TRBV7-9,CASSLGGHYEQYF,TGTGCCAGCAGCCTAGGAGGACACTACGAGCAGTACTTC
TRBJ2-3,once,-,TRBV5-6,CASSLEGISTDTQYF,TGTGCCAGCAGCTTGGAGGGCATATCCACAGATACGCAGTATTTT
TRBJ2-5,-,-,TRBV15,CATSPAPTGAQETQYF,TGTGCCACCAGCCCCGCCCCTACGGGAGCTCAAGAGACCCAGTACTTC
TRBJ1-5,-,TRBD1,TRBV5-6,CASSAGTGNQPQHF,TGTGCCAGCAGCGCTGGGACAGGGAATCAGCCCCAGCATTTT
TRBJ2-5,-,-,TRBV5-4,CASSLDRSLETIETQYF,TGTGCCAGCAGCTTGGATAGGTCCCTTGAGACAATAGAGACCCAGTACTTC
TRBJ2-7,-,-,TRBV10-2,CASGGTERPEQYF,TGCGCCAGTGGGGGGACAGAACGCCCCGAGCAGTACTTC
TRBJ1-2,-,-,TRBV4-1,CASSQLFPVAGYGYTF,TGCGCCAGCAGCCAATTATTTCCGGTGGCAGGGTATGGCTACACCTTC
TRBJ2-2,-,-,TRBV30,CAWSVSSAGASTGELFF,TGTGCCTGGAGTGTCTCCTCTGCGGGGGCGAGCACCGGGGAGCTGTTTTTT
TRBJ1-1,-,TRBD1,TRBV30,CAWSPDRGTEAFF,TGTGCCTGGAGCCCGGACAGGGGCACTGAAGCTTTCTTT
TRBJ2-7,few,-,TRBV7-6,CASSLWTDYEQYF,TGTGCCAGCAGCTTGTGGACAGACTACGAGCAGTACTTC
TRBJ2-7,-,-,TRBV7-6,CASSLATDGYEQYF,TGTGCCAGCAGCTTAGCGACGGACGGCTACGAGCAGTACTTC
TRBJ2-7,-,-,TRBV10-2,CASSEPHGGSSYEQYF,TGCGCCAGCAGTGAGCCCCATGGGGGCAGCTCCTACGAGCAGTACTTC
TRBJ1-2,-,TRBD1,TRBV5-6,CASSPGDSAHYGYTF,TGTGCCAGCAGCCCCGGGGACAGCGCACACTATGGCTACACCTTC
TRBJ2-3,-,-,TRBV4-1,CASSQDSADTQYF,TGCGCCAGCAGCCAAGATTCAGCAGATACGCAGTATTTT
TRBJ2-5,-,TRBD1,TRBV27,CASSLTTGGLETQYF,TGTGCCAGCAGTTTGACGACAGGGGGCTTGGAGACCCAGTACTTC
TRBJ1-5,-,-,TRBV18,CASSPFGPKQPQHF,TGTGCCAGCTCACCATTCGGTCCTAAACAGCCCCAGCATTTT
TRBJ1-1,-,-,TRBV29-1,CSVGFPEAFF,TGCAGCGTTGGGTTCCCAGAAGCTTTCTTT
TRBJ1-1,-,TRBD1,TRBV30,CAWLLTGGPEAFF,TGTGCCTGGCTTTTAACAGGGGGACCTGAAGCTTTCTTT
TRBJ1-5,few,-,TRBV19,CASSIASEEGQPQHF,TGTGCCAGTAGTATAGCGTCCGAGGAAGGTCAGCCCCAGCATTTT
TRBJ1-3,-,-,TRBV7-9,CASSPGTGNTIYF,TGCGCCAGCAGCCCGGGGACAGGAAACACCATATATTTT
TRBJ1-2,-,TRBD1,TRBV5-6,CASSIRDSPLGYGYTF,TGTGCCAGCAGCATCCGGGACAGCCCACTTGGATATGGCTACACCTTC
TRBJ2-4,few,TRBD1,TRBV7-9,CASSLRDRELQNIQYF,TGTGCCAGCAGCCTAAGGGACAGGGAGTTGCAAAACATTCAGTACTTC
TRBJ2-1,-,-,TRBV2,CASKVPPPVSYNEQFF,TGTGCCAGCAAGGTTCCCCCTCCCGTCTCCTACAATGAGCAGTTCTTC
TRBJ2-2,-,TRBD1,TRBV27,CASSFTGGSGELFF,TGTGCCAGCAGTTTTACAGGGGGCAGCGGGGAGCTGTTTTTT